This TCR beta chain was obtained from a study of cytomegalovirus exposure and HLA in healthy donors. Study conclusions and caveats: The study assumed roughly uniform donor sequencing depth for presence/absence analyses. Most TCR sequences were uncommon, yet certain public TCRs appeared in many donors. A few of the chains that were CMV-associated were confirmed in vitro to be specific for CMV antigens.

The CDR3 extends over 14 amino acids. V shed 6 bases and J shed 3 bases, with 12 bases lying between them. From germline, CDR1 is SNHLY and CDR2 FYNNEI. The PCR was carried out with 60 Vbeta primers and 13 Jbeta primers. Methods used by the authors: A later analysis counted 65 million to 95 million unique TCR beta chains, around 11 million shared. The protocol was immunoSEQ multiplex PCR, while the TCRdb copy is restricted to in-frame clones and leaves out a portion. V, J and clone size are taken as reported in that table, and D and trimming were inferred from the DNA itself. The repertoire holds about 190,000 clones, with around 79% as singletons. As for this clone: Antigen: not known.

The sequenced material came from PBMCs. The chain links TRBV2 to TRBJ1-5; perhaps TRBD1 as D (5 bases). The sequence came from a woman aged 18-29 years in good health and CMV-seronegative. The CDR3 loop reads CASRGGDYNQPQHF. DNA of the CDR3: TGTGCCAGCAGGGGGGGGGACTACAATCAGCCCCAGCATTTT.